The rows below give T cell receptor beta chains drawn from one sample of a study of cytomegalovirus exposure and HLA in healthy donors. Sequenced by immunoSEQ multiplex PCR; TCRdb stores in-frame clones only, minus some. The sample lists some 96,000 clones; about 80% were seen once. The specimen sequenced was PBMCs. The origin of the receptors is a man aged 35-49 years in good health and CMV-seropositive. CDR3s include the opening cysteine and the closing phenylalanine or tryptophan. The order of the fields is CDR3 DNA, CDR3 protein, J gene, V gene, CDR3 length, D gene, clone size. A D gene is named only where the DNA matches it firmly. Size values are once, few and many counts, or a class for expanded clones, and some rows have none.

DNA: TGCGCCAGCAGCTTGGTCACAGGGACCTACGAGCAGTACTTC
CDR3: CASSLVTGTYEQYF
J: TRBJ2-7
V: TRBV5-1
length: 14
D: .
size: few

DNA: TGTGCCAGCAGCCCTTACAGGGTACCGAACACTGAAGCTTTCTTT
CDR3: CASSPYRVPNTEAFF
J: TRBJ1-1
V: TRBV5-8
length: 15
D: .
size: .

DNA: TGTGCCAGCAGCCTTATGGGACTAGAGAGGGATACGCAGTATTTT
CDR3: CASSLMGLERDTQYF
J: TRBJ2-3
V: TRBV7-2
length: 15
D: TRBD2
size: .

DNA: TGTGCCAGCAGCCTAGCGGGAGGAAGGAACACCGGGGAGCTGTTTTTT
CDR3: CASSLAGGRNTGELFF
J: TRBJ2-2
V: TRBV9
length: 16
D: TRBD2
size: .

DNA: TGTGCCAGCAGCTTCACTAGCGGGACCTACGAGCAGTACTTC
CDR3: CASSFTSGTYEQYF
J: TRBJ2-7
V: TRBV5-6
length: 14
D: TRBD2
size: .

DNA: TGTGCCAGCAGTTACGTCGGGGGTGGCTACACCTTC
CDR3: CASSYVGGGYTF
J: TRBJ1-2
V: TRBV6-5
length: 12
D: .
size: medium-sized

DNA: TGTGCCAGCAGCTTAGGGAATTCCGGGATATCCTCTGGAAACACCATATATTTT
CDR3: CASSLGNSGISSGNTIYF
J: TRBJ1-3
V: TRBV7-9
length: 18
D: .
size: .

DNA: TGTGCCAGCAGTTCTGGGACTATGAATGAGCAGTTCTTC
CDR3: CASSSGTMNEQFF
J: TRBJ2-1
V: TRBV28
length: 13
D: TRBD2
size: once

DNA: TGTGCCAGTAGGGGGACATCCTATAATTCACCCCTCCACTTT
CDR3: CASRGTSYNSPLHF
J: TRBJ1-6
V: TRBV19
length: 14
D: .
size: .

DNA: TGTGCCAGCAGCTTAGGACAGGGGGCAGGGTACGAGCAGTACTTC
CDR3: CASSLGQGAGYEQYF
J: TRBJ2-7
V: TRBV7-9
length: 15
D: TRBD1
size: .

DNA: TGTGCCAGCAGCTTGCCTAGCGGATCTCAAGAGACCCAGTACTTC
CDR3: CASSLPSGSQETQYF
J: TRBJ2-5
V: TRBV5-4
length: 15
D: TRBD2
size: .

DNA: TGTGCCAGCAGCTTGAACCACCATCCGGTCAATGAGCAGTTCTTC
CDR3: CASSLNHHPVNEQFF
J: TRBJ2-1
V: TRBV11-3
length: 15
D: .
size: few

DNA: TGTGCCAGCAGCTTAGGGACTAGTGGCACCGGGGAGCTGTTTTTT
CDR3: CASSLGTSGTGELFF
J: TRBJ2-2
V: TRBV11-1
length: 15
D: TRBD2
size: .

DNA: TGTGCCAGCGGAAGGAGGAGCGACACTGAAGCTTTCTTT
CDR3: CASGRRSDTEAFF
J: TRBJ1-1
V: TRBV7-3
length: 13
D: .
size: .

DNA: TGTGCCAGCAGGGGAGGGTCAGATACGCAGTATTTT
CDR3: CASRGGSDTQYF
J: TRBJ2-3
V: TRBV9
length: 12
D: TRBD2
size: .

DNA: TGTGCCAGCAGAGTCTCAGGAGGCTCTGGAAACACCATATATTTT
CDR3: CASRVSGGSGNTIYF
J: TRBJ1-3
V: TRBV2
length: 15
D: .
size: many

DNA: TGTGCCAGCAGTGACAGGGCGGCCGGGGAGCTGTTTTTT
CDR3: CASSDRAAGELFF
J: TRBJ2-2
V: TRBV6-5
length: 13
D: TRBD1
size: few

DNA: TGTGCCAGCAGGGCCTTTGTACAGGGGGATAATTCACCCCTCCACTTT
CDR3: CASRAFVQGDNSPLHF
J: TRBJ1-6
V: TRBV5-6
length: 16
D: TRBD1
size: .

DNA: TGCAGCGTCCGAGCGGGGAGGGGAGAGACCCAGTACTTC
CDR3: CSVRAGRGETQYF
J: TRBJ2-5
V: TRBV29-1
length: 13
D: TRBD2
size: .

DNA: TGTGCCATCAGTGAACAGGGGGCTACAACTAATGAAAAACTGTTTTTT
CDR3: CAISEQGATTNEKLFF
J: TRBJ1-4
V: TRBV10-3
length: 16
D: TRBD1
size: .

DNA: TGTGCCAGCAGTGAGAGTTGGGCAGCTGGAAACACCATATATTTT
CDR3: CASSESWAAGNTIYF
J: TRBJ1-3
V: TRBV6-1
length: 15
D: .
size: .

DNA: TGCGCCAGCAGCCAAAACAGGGGGCCACAAGAGACCCAGTACTTC
CDR3: CASSQNRGPQETQYF
J: TRBJ2-5
V: TRBV4-3
length: 15
D: TRBD1
size: .

DNA: TGTGCCAGCAGTGTCAGGCTTTGGACTGAAGCTTTCTTT
CDR3: CASSVRLWTEAFF
J: TRBJ1-1
V: TRBV2
length: 13
D: .
size: .

DNA: TGCGCCAGCAGCACCACTTCTAGGATGCTAGCCAAAAACATTCAGTACTTC
CDR3: CASSTTSRMLAKNIQYF
J: TRBJ2-4
V: TRBV5-1
length: 17
D: .
size: .

DNA: TGTGCCAGCAGCCCGCGGGCTAACACTGAAGCTTTCTTT
CDR3: CASSPRANTEAFF
J: TRBJ1-1
V: TRBV9
length: 13
D: .
size: few

DNA: TGTGCCAGCAGCTCGGGGACTAGCGGGAGTACAGATACGCAGTATTTT
CDR3: CASSSGTSGSTDTQYF
J: TRBJ2-3
V: TRBV5-5
length: 16
D: TRBD2
size: .

DNA: TGTGCCAGCTCACCTGGGACAGCCGCAACTAATGAAAAACTGTTTTTT
CDR3: CASSPGTAATNEKLFF
J: TRBJ1-4
V: TRBV18
length: 16
D: TRBD1
size: .

DNA: TGTGCCAGCAGTGAAGACAGGGTCGGTGGCTACACCTTC
CDR3: CASSEDRVGGYTF
J: TRBJ1-2
V: TRBV6-1
length: 13
D: .
size: .

DNA: TGTGCCAGCAGAACCGACAGCTCTGGAAACACCATATATTTT
CDR3: CASRTDSSGNTIYF
J: TRBJ1-3
V: TRBV7-8
length: 14
D: .
size: .

DNA: TGTGCCAGCAGTTTCCAGGGGAATGAGCAGTTCTTC
CDR3: CASSFQGNEQFF
J: TRBJ2-1
V: TRBV28
length: 12
D: .
size: few

DNA: TGCGCCAGCAGCCAAGATCAAACATCCGAGCAGTACTTC
CDR3: CASSQDQTSEQYF
J: TRBJ2-7
V: TRBV4-3
length: 13
D: .
size: .

DNA: TGTGCCAGTAGTATAGGCCAGGGCCCTCGCGTCCTGACTTTC
CDR3: CASSIGQGPRVLTF
J: TRBJ2-6
V: TRBV19
length: 14
D: .
size: .

DNA: TGCGCCAGCAGCTTGGGGGCAGCTAAAGAGACCCAGTACTTC
CDR3: CASSLGAAKETQYF
J: TRBJ2-5
V: TRBV5-1
length: 14
D: .
size: .

DNA: TGCGCCAGCAGCTTGGAAACCAGAAGGAACACTGAAGCTTTCTTT
CDR3: CASSLETRRNTEAFF
J: TRBJ1-1
V: TRBV5-1
length: 15
D: .
size: few

DNA: TGTGCCAGCAGCGGGGGGATTGAAGCTTTCTTT
CDR3: CASSGGIEAFF
J: TRBJ1-1
V: TRBV6-5
length: 11
D: .
size: .

DNA: TGTGCCAGCAGCTTAGGACAGACCAAAGAGACCCAGTACTTC
CDR3: CASSLGQTKETQYF
J: TRBJ2-5
V: TRBV7-2
length: 14
D: .
size: few

DNA: TGTGCCAGCAGCTTGGCAGGGATCGACACTACAGATACGCAGTATTTT
CDR3: CASSLAGIDTTDTQYF
J: TRBJ2-3
V: TRBV5-6
length: 16
D: .
size: .

DNA: TGTGCCAGCAGCGAATTTCCAGGGTCCTACGAGCAGTACTTC
CDR3: CASSEFPGSYEQYF
J: TRBJ2-7
V: TRBV9
length: 14
D: .
size: many

DNA: TGCAGTGCCGAAGCGGACGCCAAAAACATTCAGTACTTC
CDR3: CSAEADAKNIQYF
J: TRBJ2-4
V: TRBV29-1
length: 13
D: .
size: .

DNA: TGTGCCAGCAGTGGAACTCGGGACAGAAGCTACGAGCAGTACTTC
CDR3: CASSGTRDRSYEQYF
J: TRBJ2-7
V: TRBV2
length: 15
D: TRBD1
size: .

DNA: TGTGCCAGCAGCTTCGGGGGGGGGAGATACAATGAGCAGTTCTTC
CDR3: CASSFGGGRYNEQFF
J: TRBJ2-1
V: TRBV5-8
length: 15
D: TRBD2
size: .

DNA: TGTGCCAGCAGTTTTTTTTCAGGGGGCGGTGGCTACACCTTC
CDR3: CASSFFSGGGGYTF
J: TRBJ1-2
V: TRBV27
length: 14
D: TRBD1
size: .